This TCR beta chain was identified during a study of CD8 T cells in Susac syndrome. RNA amounts of roughly 0.45 to 1 ug underwent reverse transcription with random hexamers. It was immunoSEQ multiplex PCR that amplified TCR beta CDR3 across 54 Vbeta and 13 Jbeta. TCRdb used MiXCR to reprocess the immunoSEQ multiplex PCR reads, holding one entry per CDR3 protein. The table records 150,000 to 200,000 distinct CDR3 sequences, approximately 94% of them present only once. V was pared by 7 bases and J by 7 bases, with 5 bases of the junction left unmatched. The germline V gene encodes CDR1 LNHDA and CDR2 SQIVND (reference sequence). CDR3 length: 13 residues. This clonotype was counted only a few times.

This receptor was obtained from a human donor with multiple sclerosis. V gene TRBV19 combines with J gene TRBJ1-5, with 9 nucleotides matching TRBD1. Specimen: CD4+ T cells from PBMCs. The CDR3 is CASNRDRDQPQHF. CDR3 bases: TGTGCCAGTAACCGGGACAGGGACCAGCCCCAGCATTTT.